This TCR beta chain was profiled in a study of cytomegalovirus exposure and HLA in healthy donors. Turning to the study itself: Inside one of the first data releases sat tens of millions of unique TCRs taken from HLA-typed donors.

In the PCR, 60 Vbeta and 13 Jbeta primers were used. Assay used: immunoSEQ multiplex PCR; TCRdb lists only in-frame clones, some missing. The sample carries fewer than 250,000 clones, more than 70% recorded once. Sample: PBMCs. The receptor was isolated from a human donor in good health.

The CDR3 DNA sequence: TGTGCCAGCAGCCCCGGACTAGCGGGATCCCACGAGCAGTACTTC. This encodes CASSPGLAGSHEQYF. This chain joins TRBV7-6 and TRBJ2-7; 12 nucleotides agree with TRBD2. Looked up from germline, CDR1 is SGHVS and CDR2 is FNYEAQ. The CDR3 length is 15 residues. Trimming removed 5 bases from V and 5 bases from J; junction bases left unmatched: 7.